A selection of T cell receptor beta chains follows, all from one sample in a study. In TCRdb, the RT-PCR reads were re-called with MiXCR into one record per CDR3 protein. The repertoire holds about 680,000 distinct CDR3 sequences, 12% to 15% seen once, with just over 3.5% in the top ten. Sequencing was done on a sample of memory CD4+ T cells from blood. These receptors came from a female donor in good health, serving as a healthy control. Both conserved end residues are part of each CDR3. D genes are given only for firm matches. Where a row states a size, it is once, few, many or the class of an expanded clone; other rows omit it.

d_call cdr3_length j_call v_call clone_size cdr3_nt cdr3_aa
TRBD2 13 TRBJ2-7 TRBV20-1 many TGCAGTGCCTTGGGACTAGCAAAGTACGAGCAGTACTTC CSALGLAKYEQYF
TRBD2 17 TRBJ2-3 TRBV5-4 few TGTGCCAGCAGCAAAAGACTAGCGGGAGGAATGACAGATACGCAGTATTTT CASSKRLAGGMTDTQYF
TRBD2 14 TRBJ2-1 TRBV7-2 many TGTGCCAGCAGCCGACTAGCGGGAGAAGGGGAGCAGTTCTTC CASSRLAGEGEQFF
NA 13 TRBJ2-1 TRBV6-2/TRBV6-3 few TGTGCCAGCAGAAGGGACAACGACAATGAGCAGTTCTTC CASRRDNDNEQFF
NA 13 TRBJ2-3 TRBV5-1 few TGCGCCAGCACGCCGGAAACGGGACGGGGACGGTATTTT CASTPETGRGRYF
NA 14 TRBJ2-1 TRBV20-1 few TGCAGTGCTCCCAGAGGGGGACTTATGAATGAGCAGTTCTTC CSAPRGGLMNEQFF
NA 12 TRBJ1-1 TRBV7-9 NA TGTGCCAGCAGCTTAGTGGATCGGGGGGCTTTCTTT CASSLVDRGAFF
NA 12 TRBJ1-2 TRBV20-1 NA TGCAGTGCTAGGGACACCAGCCAGGGCTACACCTTC CSARDTSQGYTF
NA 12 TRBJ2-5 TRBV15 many TGTGCCACCAGCAGAGGTAGAGAGACCCAGTACTTC CATSRGRETQYF
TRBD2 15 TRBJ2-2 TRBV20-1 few TGCAGTGCTAGGCGGGACTATCTGAACACCGGGGAGCTGTTTTTT CSARRDYLNTGELFF
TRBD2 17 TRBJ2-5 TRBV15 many TGTGCCACCAGCAGACCGGGACTAGCGGGGTTTCAAGAGACCCAGTACTTC CATSRPGLAGFQETQYF
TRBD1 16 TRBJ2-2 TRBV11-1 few TGTGCCAGCAACCCCTCCGGGACAGGGCACGACGGGGAGCTGTTTTTT CASNPSGTGHDGELFF
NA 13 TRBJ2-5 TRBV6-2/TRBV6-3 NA TGTGCCAGCAGATACGGGTCGACTAGTCCCCAGTACTTC CASRYGSTSPQYF
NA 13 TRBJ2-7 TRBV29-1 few TGCAGCGTTGGACAGACCCAATCCTACGAGCAGTACTTC CSVGQTQSYEQYF
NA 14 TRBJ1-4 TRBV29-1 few TGCAGCGTTGTTGCTCTTATGGGCTCTGAAAAACTGTTTTTT CSVVALMGSEKLFF
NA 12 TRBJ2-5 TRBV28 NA TGTGCCAGCAGTTTATCAGCCGAGACCCAGTACTTC CASSLSAETQYF
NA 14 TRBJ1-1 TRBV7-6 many TGTGCCAGCAGCTTAGATAACTGGCACGAACAAGCTTTCTTT CASSLDNWHEQAFF
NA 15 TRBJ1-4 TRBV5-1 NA TGCGCCAGCAGCCCGGGACTGATAAATAATGAAAAACTGTTTTTT CASSPGLINNEKLFF
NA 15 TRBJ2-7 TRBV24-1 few TGTGCCACCAGTGGTGGTGGGGATAGCTCCTACGAGCAGTACTTC CATSGGGDSSYEQYF
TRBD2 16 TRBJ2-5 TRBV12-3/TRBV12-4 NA TGTGCCAGCAGTTTAGCTAGCGGGGGGGCCCTTGAGACCCAGTACTTC CASSLASGGALETQYF
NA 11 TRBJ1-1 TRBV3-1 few TGTGCCAGCAGACACACGGGTGCAGCTTTCTTT CASRHTGAAFF
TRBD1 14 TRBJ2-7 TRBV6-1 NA TGTGCCAGCAGTGAAATCGGACAGGGCTACGAGCAGTACTTC CASSEIGQGYEQYF
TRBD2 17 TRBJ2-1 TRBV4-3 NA TGCGCCAGCAGCCAAGCAAGGGGCACTAGCGGGCTCAATGAGCAGTTCTTC CASSQARGTSGLNEQFF
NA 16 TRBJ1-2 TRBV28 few TGTGCCACCCACTACTTCCCGGGACCGGAGGGCCTTGGCTACACCTTC CATHYFPGPEGLGYTF
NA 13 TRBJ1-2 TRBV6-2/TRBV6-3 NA TGTGCCAGCAGTTATACGGGTTCCTATGGCTACACCTTC CASSYTGSYGYTF
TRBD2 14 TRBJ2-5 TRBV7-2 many TGTGCCAGCGCCAGACTAGCGGGAGTTGAGACCCAGTACTTC CASARLAGVETQYF
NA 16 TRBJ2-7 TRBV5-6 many TGTGCCAGCAGCTTGGTAGGATCTCCAATTGGCCACGAGCAGTACTTC CASSLVGSPIGHEQYF
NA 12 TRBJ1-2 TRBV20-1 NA TGCAGTGCTAGTGAGGGGGGGCATGGCTACACCTTC CSASEGGHGYTF
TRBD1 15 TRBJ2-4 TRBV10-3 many TGTGCCATCAGTGAGTCGACAGGGGGTACGGACATTCAGTACTTC CAISESTGGTDIQYF
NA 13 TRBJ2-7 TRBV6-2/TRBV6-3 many TGTGCCAGCAGCCGGGAGTGGTCCTACGAGCAGTACTTC CASSREWSYEQYF
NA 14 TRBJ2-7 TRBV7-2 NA TGTGCCAGCAGCCCGTGGCGGGCGACCTACGAGCAGTACTTC CASSPWRATYEQYF
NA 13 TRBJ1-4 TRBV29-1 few TGCAGCGTTGAAGATAGGCGGAATGAAAAACTGTTTTTT CSVEDRRNEKLFF
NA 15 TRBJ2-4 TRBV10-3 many TGTGCCATCAGGAGTTCTCAGGGGCAAGGGAACATTCAGTACTTC CAIRSSQGQGNIQYF
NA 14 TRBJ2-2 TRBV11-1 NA TGTGCCAGCAGCTTACAGGAAAACACCGGGGAGCTGTTTTTT CASSLQENTGELFF
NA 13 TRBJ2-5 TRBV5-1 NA TGCGCCAGCAGTCGCGCCCCGCAAGAGACCCAGTACTTC CASSRAPQETQYF
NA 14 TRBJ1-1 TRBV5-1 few TGCGCCAGCAGCTGGGGGCTGGTTAACACTGAAGCTTTCTTT CASSWGLVNTEAFF
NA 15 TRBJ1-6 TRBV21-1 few TGTGCCAGCAGCAAAGCGGCGGGATATAATTCACCCCTCCACTTT CASSKAAGYNSPLHF
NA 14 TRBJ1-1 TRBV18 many TGTGCCAGCTCACGCACTGGATTCGACACTGAAGCTTTCTTT CASSRTGFDTEAFF
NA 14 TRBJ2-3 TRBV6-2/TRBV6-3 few TGTGCCACCAAACTAGGGCGGGGCACAGATACGCAGTATTTT CATKLGRGTDTQYF